Each of the 28 T cell receptor beta chains below was sequenced from the same sample in a study of blood T cell repertoires in COVID-19. The method was immunoSEQ multiplex PCR; TCRdb's version includes in-frame clones alone and lacks a portion of them. The sample holds tens of thousands of clones, around 91% seen once. Specimen: peripheral blood. Receptor source: a man aged 45-60 years with active COVID-19.

The gene calls are TRBV6-2 or TRBV6-3 and TRBJ2-1; TRBD1 matches at 8 bases. The germline gives CDR1 MNHEY, CDR2 SVGEGT. With 1 base clipped from V and 3 bases from J, the junction kept 2 bases outside the gene matches. This CDR3 comprises 15 residues. CDR3 in amino acids: CASSYLGTGYNEQFF. CDR3 nucleotide sequence: TGTGCCAGCAGTTACTTGGGGACAGGCTACAATGAGCAGTTCTTC.

This clone was recorded once. The chain combines TRBV9 with TRBJ1-1; tentative D call: TRBD1 (6 bases). Germline V gives CDR1 SGDLS, CDR2 YYNGEE. Trimming removed 0 bases from V and 8 bases from J, with 14 bases in between. The CDR3 contains 14 residues. The CDR3 nucleotides are TGTGCCAGCAGCGTAGAAGGGGGTCTTGGCGAAGCTTTCTTT. Amino acid sequence: CASSVEGGLGEAFF.

This clone has just a few counts. This rearrangement joins TRBV10-1 to TRBJ1-6; D gene uncertain. CDR1 and CDR2 (germline): WNHNN, SYGVQD (reference sequence). The CDR3 spans 14 residues. V shed 3 bases and J shed 8 bases, with 11 bases lying between them. This CDR3 reads CASSEGSRDSPLHF. The CDR3 coding sequence is TGCGCCAGCAGTGAAGGCTCACGGGATTCACCCCTCCACTTT.

The rearrangement uses TRBV5-1 and TRBJ2-1; TRBD2 aligns across 11 bases. CDR1 and CDR2 from the germline V gene are SGHRS and YFSETQ. The CDR3 runs 15 residues. Trimming cost V 0 bases and J 9 bases; bases outside gene matches: 5. The CDR3 nucleotides read TGCGCCAGCAGCTTGGGGACTAGCGGGCCCGGTGAGCAGTTCTTC. Protein: CASSLGTSGPGEQFF.

This clone was detected only once. V is TRBV27 and J is TRBJ2-1; TRBD2 is a possible D gene (6 bases). Trimming cost V 3 bases and J 0 bases, with 12 bases left between them. The germline CDR1 and CDR2 sequences are MNHEY and SMNVEV (reference sequence). There are 16 residues in the CDR3. CDR3 bases: TGTGCCAGCAGTTTCGGGTTCGGGGGCTCCTACAATGAGCAGTTCTTC. Encoded protein: CASSFGFGGSYNEQFF.

The rearrangement links TRBV14 to TRBJ1-1; 12 bases match TRBD1. CDR3 length: 17 residues. In germline, CDR1 is SGHDN, CDR2 FVKESK. J gave up 5 bases and V 5 bases, and 12 bases lay outside the gene matches. CDR3 sequence: CASSSPVGQGARTEAFF. The CDR3 region has the DNA TGTGCCAGCAGCTCCCCCGTGGGACAGGGGGCAAGAACTGAAGCTTTCTTT. The whole variable domain, filled in from reference TRBV14 and TRBJ1-1, reads EAGVTQFPSHSVIEKGQTVTLRCDPISGHDNLYWYRRVMGKEIKFLLHFVKESKQDESGMPNNRFLAERTGGTYSTLKVQPAELEDSGVYFCASSSPVGQGARTEAFFGQGTRLTVV.

This clone was counted once. The rearrangement uses TRBV24-1 and TRBJ2-7, with 11 nucleotides matching TRBD1. This CDR3 has 16 residues. Germline loops: CDR1 KGHDR, CDR2 SFDVKD. Germline trimming cut 3 bases from V and 0 bases from J; bases unmatched to any gene: 3. The CDR3 loop is CATSDPGTGGSYEQYF. The CDR3 nucleotides are TGTGCCACCAGTGATCCTGGGACAGGGGGCTCCTACGAGCAGTACTTC.

A single count supports this clone. The V and J genes are TRBV5-1 and TRBJ2-5; a possible D gene is TRBD2 (5 bases). V gave up 4 bases and J gave up 4 bases, with 11 bases separating them. Per germline, CDR1 SGHRS and CDR2 YFSETQ. This CDR3 spans 13 amino acids. The CDR3 sequence: CASSPRGPETQYF. The DNA of the CDR3 is TGCGCCAGCAGCCCCCGGGGTCCAGAGACCCAGTACTTC. Based on the CDR3 plus reference TRBV5-1 and TRBJ2-5, the full variable domain is KAGVTQTPRYLIKTRGQQVTLSCSPISGHRSVSWYQQTPGQGLQFLFEYFSETQRNKGNFPGRFSGRQFSNSRSEMNVSTLELGDSALYLCASSPRGPETQYFGPGTRLLVL.

The gene calls are TRBV7-2 and TRBJ2-3; no reliable D call. With 2 bases removed from V and 1 base from J, the gap between germline ends came to 13 bases. CDR3 size: 16 residues. Germline V gives CDR1 SGHTA, CDR2 FQGNSA. The CDR3 here is CASSLIRPRGTDTQYF. CDR3 sequence (DNA): TGTGCCAGCAGCTTAATCAGGCCCCGAGGCACAGATACGCAGTATTTT.

This clone occurred a few times. This chain connects TRBV30 to TRBJ1-5; D gene ambiguous. Germline V lookup: CDR1 GTSNPN, CDR2 SVGIG (reference sequence). The CDR3 spans 14 residues. With 0 bases removed from V and 6 bases from J, the gap between germline ends came to 12 bases. As DNA, the CDR3 is TGTGCCTGGAGTGTATTTGGGCGCAGTCAGCCCCAGCATTTT. Its translation: CAWSVFGRSQPQHF.

This clone appeared a single time. This same CDR3 is encoded by further DNA sequences in the sample. V and J are TRBV19 and TRBJ1-6, with 9 bases identical to TRBD1. Per the germline V gene, CDR1 is LNHDA and CDR2 is SQIVND (reference sequence). This CDR3 spans 13 amino acids. With V trimmed by 6 bases and J by 9 bases, 3 bases remained unmatched. CDR3 region: CASRDRGASPLHF. The CDR3 nucleotides read TGTGCCAGTAGAGACAGGGGGGCTTCACCCCTCCACTTT.

In this sample, this clone turned up once. The chain links TRBV6-5 to TRBJ2-2; a possible D gene is TRBD2 (7 bases). Trimming stripped 2 bases from V and 7 bases from J, with 11 bases between. Germline assignment: CDR1 MNHEY and CDR2 SVGAGI. The CDR3 is 14 residues long. The CDR3: CASSYGGGGGELFF. The CDR3 coding sequence is TGTGCCAGCAGTTACGGGGGCGGGGGCGGGGAGCTGTTTTTT.

In this sample, this clone turned up a few times. The sample holds other DNA sequences that translate to the same CDR3. This chain links TRBV6-5 with TRBJ1-1, with D perhaps matching TRBD1 (6 bases). From germline, CDR1 is MNHEY and CDR2 SVGAGI. This CDR3 has 11 amino acids. V was clipped by 6 bases and J by 7 bases, with 9 bases between them. The CDR3 nucleotides are TGTGCCAGCAGCCAGGGGTTTGAAGCTTTCTTT. It specifies CASSQGFEAFF.

This sequence joins TRBV12-3 or TRBV12-4 and TRBJ1-1; 7 bases are shared with TRBD1. Germline trimming cut 6 bases from V and 6 bases from J; bases unmatched to any gene: 7. CDR3 size: 13 residues. The CDR3 DNA is TGTGCCAGCAGCAGTAACAGGGGATCTGAAGCTTTCTTT. It specifies CASSSNRGSEAFF.

This clone was seen a single time. The chain links TRBV7-8 to TRBJ2-3; 7 nucleotides align to TRBD1. Looked up from germline, CDR1 is SGHVS and CDR2 is FQNEAQ. Germline trimming cut 6 bases from V and 0 bases from J; bases unmatched to any gene: 12. The length of the CDR3 is 17 residues. CDR3 loop: CASSPRWTGVSTDTQYF. In DNA, the CDR3 is TGTGCCAGCAGTCCCCGATGGACAGGCGTTAGCACAGATACGCAGTATTTT.

This clone has a single count. The J gene is TRBJ2-1, the V gene TRBV5-4; 12 nucleotides line up with TRBD2. The CDR3 is made up of 15 amino acids. Germline CDR1 SGHNT, CDR2 YYREEE (reference sequence). The V gene end was trimmed by 0 bases and the J gene end by 6 bases; junction bases not matched to a gene: 1. The CDR3 protein is CASSLASGGANEQFF. DNA for the CDR3: TGTGCCAGCAGCTTGGCTAGCGGGGGGGCCAATGAGCAGTTCTTC.

V is TRBV5-4 and J is TRBJ2-3; the match to TRBD2 covers 9 bases. Germline CDR1 SGHNT, CDR2 YYREEE (reference sequence). The V segment lost 2 bases and the J segment 4 bases; nucleotides outside the gene matches: 11. The CDR3 length is 17 residues. The CDR3 here is CASSLDSGGRSSDTQYF. In DNA, the CDR3 is TGTGCCAGCAGCTTAGACAGCGGGGGGCGGAGTTCAGATACGCAGTATTTT.

This rearrangement joins TRBV2 to TRBJ1-1, with D tentatively TRBD1 (6 bases). The CDR3 contains 14 residues. Germline loops: CDR1 SNHLY, CDR2 FYNNEI. Trimming shortened V by 6 bases and J by 3 bases, and 14 bases separated the two germline ends. The CDR3 region is CASRSGVSDTEAFF. CDR3 sequence (DNA): TGTGCCAGCAGATCAGGGGTTTCAGACACTGAAGCTTTCTTT.

This chain uses TRBV11-1 with TRBJ2-7; 10 bases match TRBD1. V gave up 2 bases and J gave up 2 bases; unmatched junction bases: 3. This CDR3 spans 15 amino acids. CDR1 and CDR2 (germline): SGHAT, FQDESV (reference sequence). CDR3 region: CASSLRTGGAYEQYF. Here the CDR3 DNA reads TGTGCCAGCAGCTTACGGACAGGGGGGGCCTACGAGCAGTACTTC.

The chain carries TRBV6-4 and TRBJ1-1, with 8 bases lining up with TRBD1. Germline V CDR1 and CDR2: MRHNA, SNTAGT. With V trimmed by 6 bases and J by 3 bases, 6 bases remained unmatched. This CDR3 region has 14 residues. Here the CDR3 reads CASSPGQGHTEAFF. The CDR3 DNA follows: TGTGCCAGCAGCCCCGGACAGGGTCACACTGAAGCTTTCTTT.

The CDR3 coding sequence is TGTGCCAGCAGCCTCCGACTAGCGGGGGTCCAAGAGACCCAGTACTTC. Its translation: CASSLRLAGVQETQYF. The V gene is TRBV11-2, the J gene TRBJ2-5, with 12 bases matching TRBD2. V was clipped by 5 bases and J by 1 base; unmatched bases: 5. CDR1 SGHAT and CDR2 FQNNGV come from the germline V gene. This CDR3 is built from 16 residues.

The V call is TRBV6-6, the J call TRBJ1-3, with TRBD1 as a possible D gene (5 bases). This CDR3 spans 16 amino acids. The V end lost 5 bases, the J end lost 3 bases, and 17 bases lay between the germline ends. Germline lookup yields CDR1 MNHNY and CDR2 SVGAGI (reference sequence). This CDR3 reads CASSRRPDRIGNTIYF. CDR3 nucleotides: TGTGCCAGCAGTCGACGACCAGACAGAATTGGAAACACCATATATTTT.

The rearrangement links TRBV6-5 to TRBJ1-2; D gene uncertain. The CDR3 extends over 13 amino acids. V lost 6 bases, J lost 4 bases, and 12 bases lay in between. Germline CDR1 is MNHEY and CDR2 is SVGAGI. This chain's CDR3 is CASRTTQPYGYTF. DNA for the CDR3: TGTGCCAGCAGGACAACACAACCCTATGGCTACACCTTC.

The gene calls are TRBV11-2 and TRBJ1-2, with TRBD1 matching over 8 bases. The V gene end was trimmed by 5 bases and the J gene end by 2 bases; junction bases not matched to a gene: 4. The germline V gene encodes CDR1 SGHAT and CDR2 FQNNGV. The CDR3 has 14 residues. The CDR3 DNA is TGTGCCAGCAGCCCTGGACAGGGAAACTATGGCTACACCTTC. Translation gives CASSPGQGNYGYTF.

V usage is TRBV28 and J usage is TRBJ2-5; 7 nucleotides agree with TRBD1. After removal of 6 bases from V and 2 bases from J, the junction contained 6 bases not matched to a gene. Germline values: CDR1 MDHEN, CDR2 SYDVKM. This CDR3 comprises 14 residues. The CDR3 nucleotides read TGTGCCAGCAGCCATGGACAGGTTCAAGAGACCCAGTACTTC. Translating gives CASSHGQVQETQYF.

This clone was picked up one time. CDR3 residues: CASRYGTRIGELFF. The CDR3 DNA follows: TGTGCCAGCAGATACGGGACACGCATCGGGGAGCTGTTTTTT. The chain couples TRBV9 to TRBJ2-2; TRBD1 is a possible D gene (6 bases). V was trimmed by 5 bases and J by 7 bases, leaving 15 bases between them. The CDR3 extends over 14 amino acids. Germline assignment: CDR1 SGDLS and CDR2 YYNGEE.

The count of this clone is one. The rearrangement links TRBV6-5 to TRBJ2-7, with TRBD1 identical over 7 bases. The CDR3 is made up of 15 amino acids. Germline values: CDR1 MNHEY, CDR2 SVGAGI. V trimming: 6 bases; J trimming: 2 bases; junction bases outside the gene matches: 10. The DNA of the CDR3 is TGTGCCAGCAGCACCGGGACAGCCGGGACCTACGAGCAGTACTTC. Protein product: CASSTGTAGTYEQYF.

In this sample, this clone turned up once. V and J are TRBV30 and TRBJ2-2; the D gene is possibly TRBD2 (5 bases). CDR3 length equals 11 residues. Trimming stripped 3 bases from V and 6 bases from J, with 5 bases between. The germline gives CDR1 GTSNPN, CDR2 SVGIG (reference sequence). CDR3 coding DNA: TGTGCCTGGAGGGGAGCCGGGGAGCTGTTTTTT. Translating gives CAWRGAGELFF. The variable domain in full, with the rest retrieved from reference TRBV30 and TRBJ2-2, is SQTIHQWPATLVQPVGSPLSLECTVEGTSNPNLYWYRQAAGRGLQLLFYSVGIGQISSEVPQNLSASRPQDRQFILSSKKLLLSDSGFYLCAWRGAGELFFGEGSRLTVL.